A selection of T cell receptor beta chains follows, all from one sample in a study of blood T cell repertoires in COVID-19. Sequenced by immunoSEQ multiplex PCR; TCRdb stores in-frame clones only, minus some. Found here are 200,000 or so clones, about four fifths of them singletons; the top ten hold around 12%. Sequencing was performed on peripheral blood. The receptors were sampled from a woman aged 80 or over with COVID-19, enrolled during active disease. Both conserved end residues are part of each CDR3. The D gene is left open where the match is weak. The size field is filled for only some rows; it gives once, few, many or a size class.

v_gene	abundance	j_gene	d_gene	CDR3nt	CDR3aa
TRBV5-1	.	TRBJ1-3	TRBD1	TGCGCCAGCAGCTTAGACGGACAGGGAGCTGGAAACACCATATATTTT	CASSLDGQGAGNTIYF
TRBV28	.	TRBJ2-1	.	TGTGCCAGCAGTTTATTGAGGAATGAGCAGTTCTTC	CASSLLRNEQFF
TRBV6-5	.	TRBJ1-2	.	TGTGCCAGCAGTTTCGGACAGTACTATGGCTACACCTTC	CASSFGQYYGYTF
TRBV15	.	TRBJ1-4	TRBD1	TGTGCCACCAGCAGATGGGACAGCGAAAATGAAAAACTGTTTTTT	CATSRWDSENEKLFF
TRBV7-6	many	TRBJ2-3	TRBD1	TGTGCCAGCAGCTTAAGGACAGGGGGGAGCACAGATACGCAGTATTTT	CASSLRTGGSTDTQYF
TRBV29-1	.	TRBJ1-1	TRBD1	TGCAGCGTTCTTGGGACAGGATGGGCTTTCTTT	CSVLGTGWAFF
TRBV2	.	TRBJ2-3	TRBD2	TGTGCCAGCAGTTATACTAGCGGGAGGGCCCACACAGATACGCAGTATTTT	CASSYTSGRAHTDTQYF
TRBV5-1	few	TRBJ2-5	TRBD2	TGCGCCAGCAGCTTGGCCTATGGGACCGGGAGGGAGACCCAGTACTTC	CASSLAYGTGRETQYF
TRBV5-6	.	TRBJ1-4	.	TGTGCCAGCAGCTTGACAGGTCAGGAAGAAAAACTGTTTTTT	CASSLTGQEEKLFF
TRBV16	.	TRBJ2-1	TRBD2	TGTGCCAGCAGCGAGACTAGCGGGGGGAACAATGAGCAGTTCTTC	CASSETSGGNNEQFF
TRBV6-6	.	TRBJ1-4	TRBD1	TGTGCCAGCAGTCCCAGGGGGGAAAAACTGTTTTTT	CASSPRGEKLFF
TRBV27	.	TRBJ1-1	.	TGTGCCAGCAGTCCATACCCCCCCGGTGTAAACACTGAAGCTTTCTTT	CASSPYPPGVNTEAFF
TRBV2	.	TRBJ1-2	.	TGTGCCAGCAGTCCCAGTACCTTTAACTATGGCTACACCTTC	CASSPSTFNYGYTF
TRBV18	few	TRBJ1-5	.	TGTGCCAGCTCACCTGACACGGGATTGAGCAATCAGCCCCAGCATTTT	CASSPDTGLSNQPQHF
TRBV10-1	.	TRBJ2-1	.	TGCGCCAGCAGTGGAGGGGGTGGGTACAATGAGCAGTTCTTC	CASSGGGGYNEQFF
TRBV4-1	.	TRBJ2-7	.	TGCGCCAGCAGCCACGGGTCTAGCGAGCAGTACTTC	CASSHGSSEQYF
TRBV6-2/TRBV6-3	few	TRBJ1-1	.	TGTGCCAGCAGTTACGGGGGGAATCCGAACACTGAAGCTTTCTTT	CASSYGGNPNTEAFF
TRBV7-3	.	TRBJ2-7	TRBD2	TGTGCCAGCAGCCATAGGGAATTGCTAGCGGGGGGGAGCTCCTACGAGCAGTACTTC	CASSHRELLAGGSSYEQYF
TRBV15	.	TRBJ2-7	.	TGTGCCACCAGCAGAGATCATACATTCGACGAGCAGTACTTC	CATSRDHTFDEQYF
TRBV28	.	TRBJ1-5	TRBD1	TGTGCCAGCAGTTTTGCTGGGACAGGGTTTCGCCAGCCCCAGCATTTT	CASSFAGTGFRQPQHF
TRBV5-1	.	TRBJ2-2	.	TGCGCCAGCAGCTTGACGAGAAACACCGGGGAGCTGTTTTTT	CASSLTRNTGELFF
TRBV27	.	TRBJ2-3	.	TGTGCCAGCACCGGTGCGGGTACGCAGTATTTT	CASTGAGTQYF
TRBV12-3/TRBV12-4	.	TRBJ2-1	.	TGTGCCAGCAGCCCCGCAGGGGTTGAGCAGTTCTTC	CASSPAGVEQFF
TRBV7-7	.	TRBJ2-2	.	TGTGCTAGCAGCTTAATGACCGGGGCCGGGGAGCTGTTTTTT	CASSLMTGAGELFF
TRBV6-5	.	TRBJ2-1	.	TGTGCCAGCAGTTACCTCGGAGTAGCCTACAATGAGCAGTTCTTC	CASSYLGVAYNEQFF
TRBV9	.	TRBJ1-4	.	TGTGCCAGCAGCAGTAGGGGGGGAGGAGAAAAACTGTTTTTT	CASSSRGGGEKLFF
TRBV5-1	.	TRBJ1-2	TRBD1	TGCGCCAGCAGCTCGACAGGGGGCACTAACTATGGCTACACCTTC	CASSSTGGTNYGYTF
TRBV7-9	.	TRBJ1-1	.	TGTGCCAGCAGCAACTCGGGAAATCAAGCTTTCTTT	CASSNSGNQAFF
TRBV5-8	.	TRBJ1-5	TRBD1	TGTGCCAGCAGCCAGGACTGGGACAGATATCAGCCCCAGCATTTT	CASSQDWDRYQPQHF
TRBV9	.	TRBJ2-1	TRBD1	TGTGCCAGCAGCTTTACAGGGGTAGGCAATGAGCAGTTCTTC	CASSFTGVGNEQFF
TRBV18	.	TRBJ1-4	TRBD1	TGTGCCAGCTCACCCGGACAGGGACCTGAAAAACTGTTTTTT	CASSPGQGPEKLFF
TRBV16	once	TRBJ2-7	TRBD2	TGTGCCAGCAGCGCCCGGGGGGAGTACGAGCAGTACTTC	CASSARGEYEQYF
TRBV9	.	TRBJ2-5	TRBD2	TGTGCCAGCAGCGTAAGGATGGCGGGAGAAGAGACCCAGTACTTC	CASSVRMAGEETQYF
TRBV11-2	.	TRBJ2-2	TRBD1	TGTGCCAGCAGCTTGACAGGGCGGGCCGGGGAGCTGTTTTTT	CASSLTGRAGELFF
TRBV2	.	TRBJ1-2	.	TGTGCCAGCAGTCCAAGGACAGCGAACTATGGCTACACCTTC	CASSPRTANYGYTF
TRBV6-5	.	TRBJ1-1	.	TGTGCCAGCAAGTTACAGGCAGTCTCCCCTCTTGAAGCTTTCTTT	CASKLQAVSPLEAFF
TRBV5-1	.	TRBJ2-3	.	TGCGCCAGCAGCTTGACGACGGGACTCGGCACAGATACGCAGTATTTT	CASSLTTGLGTDTQYF
TRBV13	.	TRBJ2-1	TRBD2	TGTGCCAGCAGCTTAGTGACCGGACTAGGTTCTTACAATGAGCAGTTCTTC	CASSLVTGLGSYNEQFF
TRBV6-1	.	TRBJ1-1	.	TGTGCCAGCAGTGAAAGGCAGGGTATTAGGGAAGCTTTCTTT	CASSERQGIREAFF
TRBV7-8	once	TRBJ1-1	TRBD1	TGTGCCAGCAGCCCCGAAGGAGGGGGCACCACTGAAGCTTTCTTT	CASSPEGGGTTEAFF
TRBV7-9	few	TRBJ1-1	TRBD1	TGTGCCAGCAGCCCAGACAGGGGGTGGTACACTGAAGCTTTCTTT	CASSPDRGWYTEAFF
TRBV6-5	.	TRBJ2-7	TRBD2	TGTGCCAGCAGTTCTCAGCGGGAGACCCCGTACGAGCAGTACTTC	CASSSQRETPYEQYF
TRBV19	few	TRBJ1-2	TRBD1	TGTGCCAGTAGTCTCGGGACAGGGGGGGATGGCTACACCTTC	CASSLGTGGDGYTF
TRBV9	.	TRBJ2-5	.	TGTGCCAGTGTGCCGAGGCCCCAAGAGACCCAGTACTTC	CASVPRPQETQYF
TRBV27	.	TRBJ2-2	.	TGTGCCAGCAGTTTATCGGGCAGGTATCTCGGGGAGCTGTTTTTT	CASSLSGRYLGELFF
TRBV11-2	.	TRBJ1-2	.	TGTGCCAGCAGCTTAGCGGGGAGAGTGGAACGCTACACCTTC	CASSLAGRVERYTF
TRBV7-9	.	TRBJ2-1	TRBD2	TGTGCCAGCAGCATTTTTCCGGGACTAGCGGCGACATACAATGAGCAGTTCTTC	CASSIFPGLAATYNEQFF
TRBV15	.	TRBJ1-4	TRBD1	TGTGCCACCAGCCTTCGGACAGGCGCCAGTGAAAAACTGTTTTTT	CATSLRTGASEKLFF
TRBV9	.	TRBJ2-5	.	TGTGCCAGCAGCGTAGATCCCACTAGCGAGACCCAGTACTTC	CASSVDPTSETQYF
TRBV6-5	.	TRBJ1-2	.	TGTGCCAGCAGTTGGGGGGAAGGCTACACCTTC	CASSWGEGYTF
TRBV7-9	.	TRBJ1-1	.	TGTGCCAGCAGCTTAGGAGGGAGGACTGAAGCTTTCTTT	CASSLGGRTEAFF
TRBV30	few	TRBJ2-1	TRBD2	TGTGCCTGGAGTGTACTAGCGGGGGGGAATGAGCAGTTCTTC	CAWSVLAGGNEQFF
TRBV7-2	.	TRBJ2-7	TRBD1	TGTGCCAGCAGCTTAGCGGGACAGGCCTACGAGCAGTACTTC	CASSLAGQAYEQYF